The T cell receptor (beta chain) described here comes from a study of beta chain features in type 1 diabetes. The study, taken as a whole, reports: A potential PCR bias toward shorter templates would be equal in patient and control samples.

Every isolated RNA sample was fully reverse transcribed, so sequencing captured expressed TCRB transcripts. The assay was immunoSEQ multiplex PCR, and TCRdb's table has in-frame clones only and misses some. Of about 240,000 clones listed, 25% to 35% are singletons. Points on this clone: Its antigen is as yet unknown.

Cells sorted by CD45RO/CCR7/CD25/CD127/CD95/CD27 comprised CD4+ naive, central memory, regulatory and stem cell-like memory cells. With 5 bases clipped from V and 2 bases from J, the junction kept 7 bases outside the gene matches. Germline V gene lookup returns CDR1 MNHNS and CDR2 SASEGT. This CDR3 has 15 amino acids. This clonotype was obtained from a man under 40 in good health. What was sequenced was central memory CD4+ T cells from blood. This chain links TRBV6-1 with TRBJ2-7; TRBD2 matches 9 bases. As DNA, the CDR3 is TGTGCCAGCAGTCCCGACAGCGGGGGGACCTACGAGCAGTACTTC. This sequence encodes CASSPDSGGTYEQYF.